Listed here is a single TCR beta chain. No antigen is known for it. The sample originates from a study of blood T cells in healthy people across ages. For the study at large: Through template switching, about one barcoded beta molecule was captured per two T cells, as measured in model experiments.

Germline CDR1 reads MDHEN; CDR2 reads SYDVKM. Trimming stripped 5 bases from V and 4 bases from J, with 15 bases between. The CDR3 totals 14 residues. Overall study results and limits: With naive T cell percentage, TCR beta diversity showed a strong correlation.

A second PCR of roughly 6 to 12 cycles used a sample-barcoded 5' primer and a J-beta primer mix. Each cDNA was tagged by a template-switch adaptor containing 12 random nucleotides. Each CDR3 protein is one row after TCRdb ran MiXCR on the 5' RACE reads. The profile covers some 1.4 million distinct CDR3 sequences, with approximately 38% appearing a single time and approximately 7.9% taken by the ten largest. This clonotype originated in a woman in her late teens or twenties in good health. V and J are TRBV28 and TRBJ2-7, with D possibly being TRBD2 (5 bases). Material for sequencing was blood. The CDR3 loop reads CASSLPPRGYEQYF. CDR3 bases: TGTGCCAGCAGTCTGCCCCCCCGGGGATACGAGCAGTACTTC. Full variable domain (remainder filled in from reference TRBV28 and TRBJ2-7): DVKVTQSSRYLVKRTGEKVFLECVQDMDHENMFWYRQDPGLGLRLIYFSYDVKMKEKGDIPEGYSVSREKKERFSLILESASTNQTSMYLCASSLPPRGYEQYFGPGTRLTVT.